This is a list of T cell receptor beta chains from one sample in a study of control samples from healthy donors and cancer patients. Generated by immunoSEQ multiplex PCR, the TCRdb table keeps only in-frame clones and is missing some. Among tens of thousands of clones, about 92% were seen once, and the ten largest hold around 1.7%. Sequencing was performed on PBMCs. Source of these receptors: a man aged 35 to 55 with colorectal cancer. CDR3s include the opening cysteine and the closing phenylalanine or tryptophan.

j_gene | v_gene | CDR3aa
TRBJ2-1 | TRBV30 | CGGGLNEQFF
TRBJ2-4 | TRBV5-1 | CASSFQADPAKNIQYF
TRBJ2-7 | TRBV9 | CASSGGGQGTYEQYF
TRBJ2-2 | TRBV9 | CASSVEGTGMHTGELFF
TRBJ2-7 | TRBV2 | CASSDMWGDSYEQYF
TRBJ1-1 | TRBV19 | CASSSQRNTEAFF
TRBJ2-2 | TRBV27 | CASSLSTTGELFF
TRBJ2-7 | TRBV24-1 | CATSDSARQGAYEQYF
TRBJ1-2 | TRBV11-1 | CASSPDVTWGSYTF
TRBJ2-7 | TRBV10-3 | CAISGSLDSLDEQYF